Below are 26 T cell receptor beta chains sequenced from a single sample in a study of identical twins. One entry per CDR3 protein, called by TCRdb with MiXCR from the 5' RACE reads. Of 450,000 or so distinct CDR3 sequences listed, approximately 15% were seen once; the top ten hold approximately 0.52%. These same records also appear under a second study, on yellow fever vaccine responses in identical twins.

Sequencing was done on a sample of CD4+ T cells sorted from blood. Every receptor here comes from a young woman in good health.

This clonotype appeared a few times. The V call is TRBV27, the J call TRBJ1-5, with D unclear. Germline V gene data show CDR1 as MNHEY and CDR2 as SMNVEV (reference sequence). Between the trimmed V and J ends, which lost 5 bases and 2 bases, there was a span of 10 bases. The CDR3 is 14 amino acids. The DNA for the CDR3 is TGTGCCAGCAGTCCAAACACGGGCAATCAGCCCCAGCATTTT. Translating gives CASSPNTGNQPQHF.

CDR3 sequence reads: CASSSNSNEKLFF. Written as DNA, the CDR3 is TGTGCCAGCAGTTCCAATTCTAATGAAAAACTGTTTTTT. The rearrangement uses TRBV27 and TRBJ1-4; D ambiguous. This CDR3 has 13 amino acids. CDR1 and CDR2 (germline): MNHEY, SMNVEV (reference sequence). The ends were cut back, 4 bases at V and 3 bases at J, with 6 bases in the middle.

This clonotype has a handful of counts. Written as DNA, the CDR3 is TGTGCCAGCAGCCAAGGGCTAGCGGGAAACATTCAGTACTTC. This gives the protein CASSQGLAGNIQYF. The rearrangement links TRBV3-1 to TRBJ2-4, with TRBD2 matching 8 bases. Germline CDR1 and CDR2: LGHDT and YNNKEL (reference sequence). The CDR3 has 14 residues. V dropped 1 base and J dropped 6; count of bases not matched to a gene: 2.

The genes are TRBV29-1 and TRBJ2-1; weak D call: TRBD1 (7 bases). CDR1 and CDR2 (germline): SQVTM, ANQGSEA. This CDR3 spans 14 amino acids. V was clipped by 3 bases and J by 1 base, with 10 bases between them. CDR3 bases: TGCAGCGTTGACCAGGGGGGTTCCTACAATGAGCAGTTCTTC. It codes for CSVDQGGSYNEQFF.

There are a few counts of this clonotype. The chain recombines TRBV14 with TRBJ2-3; no firm D call. CDR1 is SGHDN, CDR2 FVKESK, per germline. This CDR3 has 18 amino acids. V was cut by 0 bases and J by 4 bases, with 20 bases left in between. CDR3 DNA sequence: TGTGCCAGCAGCCAAGAGGAAGTCGATGTGAGTGGGCCAGATACGCAGTATTTT. Protein: CASSQEEVDVSGPDTQYF.

This clonotype was seen more than once but under ten times. This rearrangement joins TRBV20-1 to TRBJ1-5; D gene unclear. Trimming pared 3 bases from V and 0 bases from J, leaving 3 bases between. The germline V gene encodes CDR1 DFQATT and CDR2 SNEGSKA (reference sequence). There are 12 residues in the CDR3. The CDR3, as DNA: TGCAGTGCTAGGAGTAGCAATCAGCCCCAGCATTTT. Residues: CSARSSNQPQHF.

This clonotype has more than one count but fewer than ten. The V gene is TRBV10-3, the J gene TRBJ2-7; 9 positions match TRBD2. The germline V gene encodes CDR1 ENHRY and CDR2 SYGVKD. CDR3 length: 14 amino acids. V was pared by 0 bases and J by 6 bases, with 3 bases of the junction left unmatched. The DNA of the CDR3 is TGTGCCATCAGTGAGTCGGCGGGAGGGCCCGAGCAGTACTTC. Translated: CAISESAGGPEQYF.

This clonotype came up a few times. The chain has TRBV29-1 and TRBJ2-5; maybe TRBD1 (6 bases). Trimming left V 5 bases short and J 0 bases short, with 16 bases between. The CDR3 loop spans 15 amino acids. From germline, CDR1 is SQVTM and CDR2 ANQGSEA. The CDR3 protein is CSVPVTGQNQETQYF. Written as DNA, the CDR3 is TGCAGCGTTCCCGTGACAGGCCAGAACCAAGAGACCCAGTACTTC.

In DNA, the CDR3 is TGCAGCGTTGGGGTCCCGGGACTAGCTAGTGAGCAGTACTTC. Amino acid sequence: CSVGVPGLASEQYF. The V and J genes are TRBV29-1 and TRBJ2-7; the match to TRBD2 covers 9 bases. Germline CDR1 reads SQVTM; CDR2 reads ANQGSEA. CDR3 size: 14 residues. Trimming cost V 4 bases and J 7 bases; bases outside gene matches: 11.

The chain is built from TRBV10-3 and TRBJ2-1, with 7 bases lining up with TRBD1. After removal of 4 bases from V and 3 bases from J, the junction contained 6 bases not matched to a gene. The CDR3 is made up of 15 amino acids. The germline V gene has CDR1 ENHRY and CDR2 SYGVKD. CDR3 DNA sequence: TGTGCCATCAGTGCCCGGGGACAGAGCTACAATGAGCAGTTCTTC. It translates to CAISARGQSYNEQFF.

The gene calls are TRBV4-1 and TRBJ2-1, with 13 positions matching TRBD2. The CDR3 sequence is 19 residues long. With V trimmed by 0 bases and J by 6 bases, 11 bases remained unmatched. Germline-derived CDR1 and CDR2 are MGHRA and YSYEKL. This CDR3 is CASSQDSAGLAGDGNEQFF. The CDR3, as DNA: TGCGCCAGCAGCCAAGATTCCGCAGGACTAGCGGGAGATGGCAATGAGCAGTTCTTC.

This clonotype was found a few times. The genes are TRBV28 and TRBJ2-1; a weak D match, TRBD1 (6 bases). Germline V gene sequence: CDR1 MDHEN, CDR2 SYDVKM. CDR3 length: 15 residues. V was cut by 6 bases and J by 3 bases, with 15 bases left in between. The CDR3 protein is CASSPPGQIYNEQFF. CDR3 nucleotide sequence: TGTGCCAGCAGCCCACCGGGACAAATCTACAATGAGCAGTTCTTC. The complete variable domain, with remaining parts taken from reference TRBV28 and TRBJ2-1, reads DVKVTQSSRYLVKRTGEKVFLECVQDMDHENMFWYRQDPGLGLRLIYFSYDVKMKEKGDIPEGYSVSREKKERFSLILESASTNQTSMYLCASSPPGQIYNEQFFGPGTRLTVL.

This clonotype was observed at least ten times. The J gene is TRBJ2-3, the V gene TRBV15, with unresolved D. The CDR3 sequence is 13 residues long. The V end lost 1 base, the J end lost 2 bases, and 4 bases lay between the germline ends. Germline V gene lookup returns CDR1 LNHNV and CDR2 YYDKDF (reference sequence). The CDR3 protein is CATSRAPTDTQYF. CDR3 bases: TGTGCCACCAGCAGAGCTCCCACAGATACGCAGTATTTT.

The rearrangement joins TRBV5-5 to TRBJ2-5; 9 bases align to TRBD1. Germline CDR1 SGHKS, CDR2 YYEKEE (reference sequence). The ends lost 2 bases at V and 3 bases at J; junction bases unmatched: 2. The CDR3 has 14 amino acids. The CDR3 nucleotides are TGTGCCAGCAGCTTCGGGACAGGGAAAGAGACCCAGTACTTC. Amino acid sequence: CASSFGTGKETQYF.

This clonotype was recorded a few times. The genes are TRBV20-1 and TRBJ1-2; D not certain. The CDR3 has 11 residues. Per germline, CDR1 DFQATT and CDR2 SNEGSKA (reference sequence). Trimming left V 5 bases short and J 8 bases short, with 12 bases between. The DNA of the CDR3 is TGCAGTGCTCCCGAATTGGGGGGCTACACCTTC. It yields the protein CSAPELGGYTF.

Only a few counts were recorded for this clonotype. This chain uses TRBV12-3 or TRBV12-4 with TRBJ2-7; a possible D gene is TRBD1 (5 bases). V lost 6 bases, J lost 3 bases, and 9 bases lay in between. CDR3 length equals 12 residues. CDR3 sequence reads: CASSKDIYEQYF. The DNA for the CDR3 is TGTGCCAGCAGCAAGGACATCTACGAGCAGTACTTC.

This clonotype was found many times. The J gene is TRBJ2-6, the V gene TRBV28, with D perhaps TRBD1 (6 bases). From germline, CDR1 is MDHEN and CDR2 SYDVKM. Trimming pared 7 bases from V and 1 base from J, leaving 14 bases between. This CDR3 spans 16 amino acids. CDR3 amino acids: CASNQFRGSGANVLTF. CDR3 nucleotide sequence: TGTGCCAGCAACCAATTCAGGGGATCTGGGGCCAACGTCCTGACTTTC.

V usage is TRBV6-2 or TRBV6-3 and J usage is TRBJ2-7; 9 bases line up with TRBD1. The ends lost 6 bases at V and 2 bases at J; junction bases unmatched: 8. The CDR3 is made up of 15 amino acids. From germline, CDR1 is MNHEY and CDR2 SVGEGT. CDR3 sequence: CASSHGGTGTYEQYF. In DNA, the CDR3 is TGTGCCAGCAGCCATGGGGGGACAGGGACCTACGAGCAGTACTTC.

V usage is TRBV11-3 and J usage is TRBJ2-1; 8 nucleotides line up with TRBD2. The CDR3 is made up of 13 amino acids. V dropped 3 bases and J dropped 9; count of bases not matched to a gene: 4. Germline CDR1 SGHNT, CDR2 YENEEA. In DNA form, the CDR3 reads TGTGCCAGCAGCTTCGGGGGGGCGGGTGAGCAGTTCTTC. Amino acid sequence: CASSFGGAGEQFF.

This clonotype was seen many times. One end of the junction varies from germline; a read error may be responsible. The rearrangement links TRBV5-1 to TRBJ2-2; D remains unclear. CDR3 length: 13 amino acids. Germline V gives CDR1 SGHRS, CDR2 YFSETQ. The CDR3 spells CASSLVGTGELFF. In DNA form, the CDR3 reads TGTGCCAGCAGCTTAGTGGGGACCGGGGAGCTGTTTTTT.

The chain combines TRBV28 with TRBJ1-2; D gene uncertain. CDR3 length: 12 residues. The V and J ends lost 4 bases and 8 bases respectively, with 11 bases between them. Germline-derived CDR1 and CDR2 are MDHEN and SYDVKM. The CDR3 spells CASSYSPGGYTF. The CDR3 coding sequence is TGTGCCAGCAGTTACTCCCCTGGGGGCTACACCTTC.

There are a few counts of this clonotype. This rearrangement joins TRBV28 to TRBJ2-5, with no clear D. Germline V gene data show CDR1 as MDHEN and CDR2 as SYDVKM. The CDR3 covers 11 residues. V was trimmed by 10 bases and J by 4 bases, leaving 10 bases between them. The DNA of the CDR3 is TGTGCCACCCAGTTTAGAGAGACCCAGTACTTC. Its protein is CATQFRETQYF. The full variable domain, completed using reference TRBV28 and TRBJ2-5, is DVKVTQSSRYLVKRTGEKVFLECVQDMDHENMFWYRQDPGLGLRLIYFSYDVKMKEKGDIPEGYSVSREKKERFSLILESASTNQTSMYLCATQFRETQYFGPGTRLLVL.

This clonotype occurred a few times. The chain joins TRBV4-2 to TRBJ2-1; D gene ambiguous. Trimming stripped 4 bases from V and 10 bases from J, with 14 bases between. The CDR3 sequence is 13 residues long. Germline CDR1 LGHNA, CDR2 YNFKEQ. CDR3 bases: TGTGCCAGCAGCCCCCCGGGCCGGCCCGAGCAGTTCTTC. Its protein product is CASSPPGRPEQFF.

The V gene is TRBV11-2, the J gene TRBJ2-3; D uncertain. This CDR3 spans 14 amino acids. The V end lost 3 bases, the J end lost 7 bases, and 14 bases lay between the germline ends. The V gene's germline CDR1 is SGHAT and CDR2 FQNNGV. The CDR3 DNA reads as TGTGCCAGCAGCTTTCCTCAGTTGGGATATACGCAGTATTTT. Protein sequence: CASSFPQLGYTQYF.

J is TRBJ1-2 and V is TRBV7-2; D is perhaps TRBD1 (5 bases). V lost 5 bases to trimming and J lost 4 bases, with 23 bases between them. This CDR3 has 17 residues. Germline V CDR1 and CDR2: SGHTA, FQGNSA. The CDR3 DNA reads as TGTGCCAGCAGCCCCAATCCCGGGGCAGGGTATGGCTATGGCTACACCTTC. Translating it yields CASSPNPGAGYGYGYTF.

The chain recombines TRBV28 with TRBJ2-4, with D uncertain. V lost 3 bases, J lost 0 bases, and 12 bases lay in between. From germline, CDR1 is MDHEN and CDR2 SYDVKM. The CDR3 is 16 residues long. In DNA, the CDR3 is TGTGCCAGCAGTTTGTTATCTAAGGGAGCCAAAAACATTCAGTACTTC. Its translation: CASSLLSKGAKNIQYF.